Here is one T cell receptor beta chain with its context. Trimming shortened V by 6 bases and J by 3 bases, and 12 bases separated the two germline ends. This CDR3 contains 13 residues. In germline, CDR1 is MNHNS, CDR2 SASEGT. This entry is derived from a study of shared clonotypes between healthy human individuals. Generated by immunoSEQ multiplex PCR, the TCRdb table keeps only in-frame clones and is missing some. In the table there are hundreds of thousands of clones, roughly 83% of which are singletons. The receptor comes from a middle-aged woman in good health. Some clones in this sample may be carry-over from other donors' samples. The material sequenced was PBMCs. The V and J genes are TRBV6-1 and TRBJ2-7; maybe TRBD2 (6 bases). CDR3 sequence: CASRQGLIYEQYF. The DNA of the CDR3 is TGTGCCAGCAGGCAGGGACTCATCTACGAGCAGTACTTC.